What follows is one TCR beta chain and its context. Its recognized antigen is unknown. The input lacks base qualities; no much larger clone sits a single base away. This entry comes from a study of shared clonotypes between healthy human individuals (dated by TCRdb to 2020 to 2021). Turning to the overall study: The cohort included a few men and a couple of women between 18 and 49 years of age. For each donor, three plates each were used for CD4 naive and CD4 memory, two plates were used for CD8 naive, and one plate was used for CD8 memory. To estimate repertoire size and how much clonotypes are shared between individuals, the study performed deep sequencing of blood TCR repertoires from a handful of healthy adults. Libraries were prepared and TCR repertoires were sequenced by different laboratories using diverse techniques, in order to increase sequencing depth and limit assay-specific biases. Between about 0.8 and 9 billion PBMCs per donor were obtained by leukapheresis. General findings and caveats noted by the study authors: Sampling was restricted to blood, and TCR repertoires in tissue are likely to differ from TCR repertoires in blood. Compared with non-shared clonotypes, clonotypes shared by all four sorted-subset donors had higher generation probabilities. Based on pairwise subsampling, the degree of clonotype sharing among donors was expected to be affected by sequencing depth. Approximately 5% of naive CD4, 3.5% of naive CD8, 2.3% of memory CD4, and over 0.35% of memory CD8 clonotypes were shared across several donors. Rarefaction of sorted-subset datasets indicated incomplete sequencing despite the large sequencing depth. Because the study included a small number of donors, the genetic and exposure-history diversity represented was limited. Naive subsets generally had larger estimated clonotype richness than memory subsets did.

The CDR3 contains 13 residues, cysteine and phenylalanine counted. Kept here is only the CDR3 DNA, which spans 39 bases and is read in frame from base 1. The germline V gene yields MDHEN for CDR1 and SYDVKM for CDR2. Trimming costs V 5 bases and J 2 bases, and their ends lie 10 bases apart. Using the deep immunoSEQ assay, TCR CDR3 regions were amplified from genomic DNA by multiplex PCR. Extracted genomic DNA from each cell subset was distributed evenly across all wells of several immunoSEQ 96-well plates, and each plate was treated as a replicate. For sorted subsets, around 0.2 ug of genomic DNA, equivalent to 25,000 to 35,000 T cell genomes, went into each replicate PCR. The purified libraries were quantified using a Qubit 3.0 fluorometer, sized with a Bioanalyzer 2100, and then quantified again using the KAPA Library Quantification kit. Every immunoSEQ 96-well plate was sequenced on a separate single-read 150-cycle Illumina NextSeq 550 flow cell. As for the original processing: The immunoSEQ output contained only junctional sequences without quality scores, so filtering could not match that applied to full-length reads. To assign V/J genes and CDR3, sequences were annotated against IMGT germline references using PyIR, a Python wrapper for IgBLAST v1.9. Reads were removed for weak V/J assignments (E-value above 1e-6), missing CDR3, stop codons, out-of-frame junctions, or ambiguous translated residues. V3J clonotypes were defined by identical inferred V gene, J gene, and CDR3 amino acid sequence. The percentage overlap between two repertoires was calculated by dividing the number of shared unique clonotypes by the size of the smaller repertoire. RTK rarefaction, the Chao1 estimator, and Recon v2.1 estimates of unobserved clonotypes were used to assess repertoire richness. OLGA was used to compute generation probabilities for all TCRbeta clonotypes that the gDNA method yielded from several donors. TCRdb holds this immuneACCESS table with in-frame rearrangements only. Some clones are missing; in checked studies, unresolved V genes explain under half, and the rest has no known cause. The V and J calls and clone size were taken over from that table, and D and trimming were inferred from the DNA. For this sample the table gives some 1,600,000 clones, of which under 99% were detected only once. Approximately 0.44% of the sample is held by the ten biggest clonotypes.

Donors were healthy HIV-negative adults with no recently reported acute infections or vaccinations. Every donor was a Caucasian adult residing in Nashville, Tennessee, USA. Magnetic negative selection was used to enrich CD4+ T cells, after which naive cells were positively selected on CD45RA and the negative fraction became the memory subset. Blood was obtained by leukapheresis, after which PBMCs were separated by Ficoll-Histopaque density gradient centrifugation and cryopreserved in liquid nitrogen vapor phase. Analytical flow cytometry was used to check the purity and quantity of each magnetically sorted T cell population. Genomic DNA was isolated from every sorted fraction and measured by UV absorbance on a Nanodrop 2000c.

The rearrangement joined TRBV28 to TRBJ2-7, and the D gene may be TRBD2, 5 bases matching. Material for sequencing was naive CD4+ T cells sorted from blood. The cell subset or site label, read with the paper, signifies: CD45RA+ positively selected. The TCR originated in a young man in good health. The DNA sequence is as follows: TGTGCCAGCAGTCCCCCGGAGGCCTACGAGCAGTACTTC. Translated, this is CASSPPEAYEQYF.